This TCR beta chain was found in a study of cytomegalovirus exposure and HLA in healthy donors. Libraries were prepared by immunoSEQ multiplex PCR; TCRdb keeps only in-frame clonotypes and omits some of them. The sample records about 56,000 clones, 90% to 95% being singletons. Germline CDR1 reads LNHDA; CDR2 reads SQIVND (reference sequence). V lost 10 bases and J lost 0, with 14 bases in between. CDR3 length: 14 residues. This sequence originates from a young man in good health and CMV-seronegative. The chain combines TRBV19 with TRBJ2-3; tentative D call: TRBD2 (6 bases). The sequenced material came from PBMCs. The CDR3 bases are TGTGCCACCGCCCCTGCGGGGAGCACAGATACGCAGTATTTT. It yields the protein CATAPAGSTDTQYF. The whole variable domain, filled in from reference TRBV19 and TRBJ2-3, reads DGGITQSPKYLFRKEGQNVTLSCEQNLNHDAMYWYRQDPGQGLRLIYYSQIVNDFQKGDIAEGYSVSREKKESFPLTVTSAQKNPTAFYLCATAPAGSTDTQYFGPGTRLTVL.